A single sample is the source of the 29 T cell receptor beta chains below, sequenced in a study of memory CD4+ T cells and cytomegalovirus serostatus. TCRdb keeps only in-frame clones here, not all; method: immunoSEQ multiplex PCR. Among some 60,000 clones listed, about 81% were seen once. Single viable CD3+CD4+CD8-CD45RO+ cells were sorted as the memory CD4+ T cells. The sample comprised memory CD4+ T cells from blood. The receptors stem from an adult in good health and CMV-seronegative.

The chain uses TRBV27 and TRBJ2-7; D call uncertain. The ends were cut back, 2 bases at V and 1 base at J, with 9 bases in the middle. Germline assignment: CDR1 MNHEY and CDR2 SMNVEV (reference sequence). CDR3 length: 14 amino acids. The CDR3 DNA sequence: TGTGCCAGCAGTTTACTTCCCGAATCCTACGAGCAGTACTTC. Translated: CASSLLPESYEQYF.

This chain connects TRBV7-9 to TRBJ2-2; the D gene is possibly TRBD1 (6 bases). Trimming left V 1 base short and J 4 bases short, with 10 bases between. Germline CDR1 SEHNR, CDR2 FQNEAQ (reference sequence). The CDR3 loop spans 15 amino acids. The CDR3 nucleotides are TGTGCCAGCAGCTTAGAACAGGGTTTCACCGGGGAGCTGTTTTTT. The encoded protein is CASSLEQGFTGELFF.

The rearrangement links TRBV9 to TRBJ2-3; D unclear. Germline lookup yields CDR1 SGDLS and CDR2 YYNGEE. V shed 4 bases and J shed 3 bases, with 12 bases lying between them. The CDR3 loop spans 14 amino acids. CDR3 in DNA: TGTGCCAGCAGCATAAGACTGGCTACAGATACGCAGTATTTT. Translating gives CASSIRLATDTQYF.

The chain carries TRBV19 and TRBJ2-4, with a tentative D call TRBD2 (6 bases). CDR3 size: 15 residues. Germline V CDR1 and CDR2: LNHDA, SQIVND (reference sequence). Trimming cost V 3 bases and J 0 bases, with 9 bases left between them. The CDR3 here is CASSMNGGAKNIQYF. The CDR3 DNA follows: TGTGCCAGTAGTATGAACGGGGGAGCCAAAAACATTCAGTACTTC.

CDR3 sequence (DNA): TGTGCCAGTAGTGGACAGGGGCTAAGCAATCAGCCCCAGCATTTT. This encodes CASSGQGLSNQPQHF. This chain joins TRBV19 and TRBJ1-5, with 9 bases identical to TRBD1. Germline V gene data show CDR1 as LNHDA and CDR2 as SQIVND (reference sequence). The CDR3 loop spans 15 amino acids. The V and J ends lost 5 bases and 1 base, in that order; junction bases with no gene match: 3.

This chain links TRBV14 with TRBJ1-2; D may be TRBD1 (5 bases). This CDR3 comprises 16 residues. Trimming removed 0 bases from V and 8 bases from J, with 19 bases in between. CDR1 is SGHDN and CDR2 is FVKESK in the germline V gene. Here the CDR3 reads CASSQDLGAGYGGYTF. CDR3 sequence (DNA): TGTGCCAGCAGCCAAGATCTGGGTGCAGGGTACGGCGGCTACACCTTC. Based on the CDR3 plus reference TRBV14 and TRBJ1-2, the full variable domain is EAGVTQFPSHSVIEKGQTVTLRCDPISGHDNLYWYRRVMGKEIKFLLHFVKESKQDESGMPNNRFLAERTGGTYSTLKVQPAELEDSGVYFCASSQDLGAGYGGYTFGSGTRLTVV.

This chain joins TRBV29-1 and TRBJ2-7; D unresolved. V was shortened by 1 base and J by 6 bases, with 10 bases between the two germline ends. This CDR3 region has 12 residues. The germline CDR1 and CDR2 sequences are SQVTM and ANQGSEA. The CDR3 here is CSVEVEPGEQYF. The DNA of the CDR3 is TGCAGCGTTGAAGTAGAACCAGGCGAGCAGTACTTC.

This chain joins TRBV2 and TRBJ1-2, with 7 bases matching TRBD1. Per germline, CDR1 SNHLY and CDR2 FYNNEI. After removal of 8 bases from V and 8 bases from J, the junction contained 8 bases not matched to a gene. There are 12 residues in the CDR3. CDR3 DNA sequence: TGTGCCAGCGCTAGAGACAGGGTCGGCTACACCTTC. It yields the protein CASARDRVGYTF.

The chain uses TRBV11-1 and TRBJ1-2; 8 bases map to TRBD1. The CDR3 length is 13 residues. The V segment lost 8 bases and the J segment 5 bases; nucleotides outside the gene matches: 7. Per germline, CDR1 SGHAT and CDR2 FQDESV (reference sequence). The CDR3 protein is CASGGQGRYGYTF. The DNA for the CDR3 is TGTGCCAGCGGAGGACAGGGAAGATATGGCTACACCTTC.

The chain combines TRBV7-8 with TRBJ2-2; D is undetermined. The germline gives CDR1 SGHVS, CDR2 FQNEAQ. Trimming cost V 5 bases and J 2 bases, with 9 bases left between them. The CDR3 sequence is 14 residues long. In DNA, the CDR3 is TGTGCCAGCAGCGTAACTTTCAACACCGGGGAGCTGTTTTTT. This encodes CASSVTFNTGELFF.

The DNA for the CDR3 is TGTGCCAGCAGTCGACCGGGACGGTCAAGCAATCAGCCCCAGCATTTT. Translating it yields CASSRPGRSSNQPQHF. The chain uses TRBV6-6 and TRBJ1-5, with D possibly matching TRBD1 (5 bases). Trimming took 5 bases from V and 1 from J, leaving 15 bases between them. The CDR3 runs to 16 residues. The germline gives CDR1 MNHNY, CDR2 SVGAGI (reference sequence).

The chain has TRBV10-1 and TRBJ1-1; TRBD1 aligns across 8 bases. V was clipped by 6 bases and J by 2 bases; unmatched bases: 5. Germline CDR1 reads WNHNN; CDR2 reads SYGVQD (reference sequence). CDR3 length equals 14 residues. The CDR3 DNA reads as TGCGCCAGCAGCCAAGACAGGGGAAACACTGAAGCTTTCTTT. Translated: CASSQDRGNTEAFF.

The J gene is TRBJ2-5, the V gene TRBV5-8; TRBD2 matches 9 bases. The CDR3 extends over 15 amino acids. Germline values: CDR1 SGHTS, CDR2 YDEGEE. The V segment lost 4 bases and the J segment 3 bases; nucleotides outside the gene matches: 7. The CDR3 nucleotides are TGTGCCAGCAGCATGACTAGCGGAGCCAAAGAGACCCAGTACTTC. Its translation: CASSMTSGAKETQYF.

V is TRBV7-9 and J is TRBJ2-3; D is ambiguous. The V end was cut by 0 bases, the J end by 0 bases, with 4 bases between. Looked up from germline, CDR1 is SEHNR and CDR2 is FQNEAQ (reference sequence). CDR3 length equals 14 residues. The CDR3 coding sequence is TGTGCCAGCAGCTTAGCGGTTAGCACAGATACGCAGTATTTT. It yields the protein CASSLAVSTDTQYF.

The chain combines TRBV6-5 with TRBJ2-5; maybe TRBD2 (6 bases). Germline assignment: CDR1 MNHEY and CDR2 SVGAGI. The CDR3 extends over 13 amino acids. V was pared by 4 bases and J by 4 bases, with 10 bases between. CDR3 amino acids: CASSWSRGETQYF. The CDR3 DNA reads as TGTGCCAGCAGTTGGTCGCGGGGAGAGACCCAGTACTTC.

The chain is built from TRBV25-1 and TRBJ2-2; D may be TRBD1 (6 bases). The V gene's germline CDR1 is MGHDK and CDR2 SYGVNS. The CDR3 length is 14 residues. V was shortened by 6 bases and J by 5 bases, with 13 bases between the two germline ends. In DNA form, the CDR3 reads TGTGCCAGCAGACCAACAGGGTCAACCGGGGAGCTGTTTTTT. Translating it yields CASRPTGSTGELFF. The whole variable domain, remainder taken from reference TRBV25-1 and TRBJ2-2, is EADIYQTPRYLVIGTGKKITLECSQTMGHDKMYWYQQDPGMELHLIHYSYGVNSTEKGDLSSESTVSRIRTEHFPLTLESARPSHTSQYLCASRPTGSTGELFFGEGSRLTVL.

The rearrangement links TRBV19 to TRBJ2-6; 7 bases agree with TRBD1. There are 17 residues in the CDR3. From germline, CDR1 is LNHDA and CDR2 SQIVND (reference sequence). The V segment lost 8 bases and the J segment 0 bases; nucleotides outside the gene matches: 10. For the CDR3, the DNA is TGTGCCAGTCAGGGGGTTGTGGGGGCCTCTGGGGCCAACGTCCTGACTTTC. It yields the protein CASQGVVGASGANVLTF.

The chain combines TRBV5-4 with TRBJ2-7; D uncertain. The CDR3 is made up of 11 amino acids. Germline V gene data show CDR1 as SGHNT and CDR2 as YYREEE (reference sequence). V shed 4 bases and J shed 6 bases, with 8 bases lying between them. The CDR3 DNA reads TGTGCCAGCAGCGAGTTGGGCGAGCAGTACTTC. Translating it yields CASSELGEQYF. Together with reference TRBV5-4 and TRBJ2-7, the CDR3 gives the full variable domain: ETGVTQSPTHLIKTRGQQVTLRCSSQSGHNTVSWYQQALGQGPQFIFQYYREEENGRGNFPPRFSGLQFPNYSSELNVNALELDDSALYLCASSELGEQYFGPGTRLTVT.

The rearrangement links TRBV19 to TRBJ2-2; possible D gene TRBD1, 5 bases. V lost 7 bases to trimming and J lost 1 base, with 16 bases between them. There are 16 residues in the CDR3. Germline V CDR1 and CDR2: LNHDA, SQIVND (reference sequence). As DNA, the CDR3 is TGTGCCAGTACCTCCCTATTCGACAGGAACACCGGGGAGCTGTTTTTT. It translates to CASTSLFDRNTGELFF.

This chain links TRBV6-6 with TRBJ1-3; D is uncertain. This CDR3 has 15 residues. V lost 6 bases and J 0 bases, leaving 12 bases between the germline ends. Germline V gives CDR1 MNHNY, CDR2 SVGAGI (reference sequence). The CDR3 loop is CASSLSPNSGNTIYF. The CDR3 DNA reads TGTGCCAGCAGCCTTTCTCCGAACTCTGGAAACACCATATATTTT.

This sequence joins TRBV6-5 and TRBJ1-2, with unresolved D. The CDR3 extends over 12 amino acids. From germline, CDR1 is MNHEY and CDR2 SVGAGI. Trimming removed 6 bases at V and 8 bases at J, with 13 bases between. CDR3 sequence reads: CASSAPLEGYTF. The CDR3 nucleotides are TGTGCCAGCAGCGCCCCCTTGGAGGGCTACACCTTC.

The chain carries TRBV6-1 and TRBJ1-3; TRBD1 matches 9 bases. Germline V lookup: CDR1 MNHNS, CDR2 SASEGT. V dropped 8 bases and J dropped 8; count of bases not matched to a gene: 13. The CDR3 extends over 15 amino acids. The CDR3: CASRHPGTGRDTIYF. The DNA for the CDR3 is TGTGCCAGCCGCCATCCGGGGACAGGGAGGGACACCATATATTTT.

V gene TRBV7-3 combines with J gene TRBJ2-7; 11 bases align to TRBD2. CDR3 length equals 14 residues. The V gene's germline CDR1 is SGHTA and CDR2 FQGTGA. Losses at the gene ends were 4 bases for V and 4 bases for J; bases not matched to a gene: 3. CDR3 region: CASSYTSGGYEQYF. DNA for the CDR3: TGTGCCAGCAGCTACACTAGCGGGGGATACGAGCAGTACTTC.

V is TRBV4-1 and J is TRBJ1-5; D may be TRBD1 (5 bases). This CDR3 is 15 amino acids long. Trimming pared 4 bases from V and 0 bases from J, leaving 10 bases between. Germline V lookup: CDR1 MGHRA, CDR2 YSYEKL. CDR3: CASSPDSNSNQPQHF. In DNA, the CDR3 is TGCGCCAGCAGCCCCGACAGCAATAGCAATCAGCCCCAGCATTTT.

This sequence joins TRBV28 and TRBJ1-2, with TRBD1 matching 7 bases. The CDR3 runs to 13 residues. Germline-derived CDR1 and CDR2 are MDHEN and SYDVKM. Trimming at V came to 8 bases and at J to 5 bases, leaving 8 bases not matched to a gene. Here the CDR3 DNA reads TGTGCCAGCGGAACACAGGGGCGTTATGGCTACACCTTC. Translating gives CASGTQGRYGYTF.

J is TRBJ1-1 and V is TRBV11-2; unclear D gene. V was trimmed by 5 bases and J by 0 bases, leaving 13 bases between them. The CDR3 consists of 15 residues. The germline V gene has CDR1 SGHAT and CDR2 FQNNGV. The CDR3 region is CASSPGRSMNTEAFF. Written as DNA, the CDR3 is TGTGCCAGCAGCCCAGGACGGAGTATGAACACTGAAGCTTTCTTT.

This clone came up once. The rearrangement joins TRBV5-1 to TRBJ1-5; weak D call: TRBD1 (5 bases). The CDR3 sequence is 15 residues long. From germline, CDR1 is SGHRS and CDR2 YFSETQ. V lost 1 base and J 2 bases, leaving 10 bases between the germline ends. The CDR3 loop reads CASSLTGQRNQPQHF. The CDR3 bases are TGCGCCAGCAGCTTGACGGGGCAGCGCAATCAGCCCCAGCATTTT.

V usage is TRBV15 and J usage is TRBJ2-7; TRBD1 is a possible D gene (6 bases). This CDR3 contains 16 residues. Germline CDR1 and CDR2: LNHNV and YYDKDF (reference sequence). The V and J ends lost 1 base and 0 bases respectively, with 13 bases between them. CDR3 sequence reads: CATSRGEGGSSYEQYF. For the CDR3, the DNA is TGTGCCACCAGCAGAGGGGAAGGGGGTAGCTCCTACGAGCAGTACTTC.

The chain combines TRBV28 with TRBJ2-7; 13 nucleotides align to TRBD2. The CDR3 contains 14 residues. J was trimmed by 4 bases and V by 5 bases; bases with no gene match: 2. Germline lookup yields CDR1 MDHEN and CDR2 SYDVKM. The CDR3 sequence is CASSGGLAGYEQYF. The CDR3 nucleotides read TGTGCCAGCAGTGGGGGACTAGCGGGATACGAGCAGTACTTC.